In its sample, the clone carrying this TCR beta chain was seen many times. Antigen specificity is unknown. The source of the sample is a study of T cells in Graves' hyperthyroidism and ophthalmopathy. Study-wide points: Clonotypes that were expanded in thyroid above 0.001 mostly appeared in blood too.

Pregnant or lactating patients were excluded, as were those with uncontrolled infection or other autoimmune disease. There were TCR beta CDR3 regions amplified from RNA transcripts. Carried out on the TCR CDR3, a first-round RT-PCR used the HTBI primer set. Using its own MiXCR run on the multiplex PCR reads, TCRdb lists one record per CDR3 protein. The top ten clones hold 10% to 13% of a sample with hundreds of thousands of distinct CDR3 sequences, 12% to 15% of them seen once. The CDR3 runs 14 residues. Germline loops: CDR1 GTSNPN, CDR2 SVGIG (reference sequence). V lost 2 bases and J lost 2, with 12 bases in between.

Sequenced sample: blood. The sequence came from a woman between 18 and 30 years old with Graves' hyperthyroidism. The chain recombines TRBV30 with TRBJ1-1; D perhaps matches TRBD1 (5 bases). CDR3: CAWSITGANTEAFF. The CDR3, as DNA: TGTGCCTGGAGTATAACAGGAGCAAACACTGAAGCTTTCTTT.